The rows below give T cell receptor beta chains drawn from one sample of a study of blood T cell repertoires in COVID-19. This table comes from immunoSEQ multiplex PCR, and its TCRdb copy is limited to in-frame clones, with some not included. The sample lists around 150,000 clones; 75% to 90% were seen once. Source material: peripheral blood. All receptors derive from a man aged 65 to 85 with acute or convalescent COVID-19. CDR3s include the opening cysteine and the closing phenylalanine or tryptophan. D genes are given only for firm matches. Clone size, where shown, is once, few, many, or a class for clones that have expanded.

>NA|TRBV29-1|NA|TRBJ1-5
CSVGDGGGVDNQPQHF
TGCAGCGTGGGGGATGGGGGAGGCGTCGACAATCAGCCCCAGCATTTT
>NA|TRBV18|NA|TRBJ1-2
CASTGPGGYGYTF
TGTGCCAGTACCGGACCCGGGGGCTATGGCTACACCTTC
>NA|TRBV5-1|TRBD1|TRBJ1-6
CACHPRTGNNSPLHF
TGCGCCTGTCACCCCCGGACAGGGAATAATTCACCCCTCCACTTT
>NA|TRBV5-6|TRBD1|TRBJ2-7
CASRWTGGSYEQYF
TGTGCCAGCCGCTGGACAGGGGGCTCCTACGAGCAGTACTTC
>NA|TRBV5-1|TRBD1|TRBJ1-1
CASSTRQGAITEAFF
TGCGCCAGCAGCACACGACAGGGGGCGATAACTGAAGCTTTCTTT
>NA|TRBV5-4|NA|TRBJ1-2
CASSLEQGGVYGYTF
TGTGCCAGCAGCTTGGAGCAAGGGGGGGTCTATGGCTACACCTTC
>NA|TRBV7-8|NA|TRBJ1-3
CASSMGLNSGNTIYF
TGTGCCAGCAGCATGGGACTGAACTCTGGAAACACCATATATTTT
>NA|TRBV6-5|TRBD1|TRBJ1-2
CASKIGTATLYGYTF
TGTGCCAGCAAAATCGGGACAGCGACCCTCTATGGCTACACCTTC
>NA|TRBV28|TRBD1|TRBJ1-1
CASKTGGDVTEAFF
TGTGCCAGCAAAACAGGGGGCGACGTCACTGAAGCTTTCTTT
>NA|TRBV6-6|NA|TRBJ2-2
CASRTRVSPPGELFF
TGTGCCAGCAGGACCCGGGTCTCTCCACCCGGGGAGCTGTTTTTT
>few|TRBV5-1|TRBD1|TRBJ2-2
CASSPTGGRTGELFF
TGCGCCAGCAGCCCGACAGGGGGCAGAACCGGGGAGCTGTTTTTT
>NA|TRBV19|TRBD1|TRBJ2-7
CASSTGGFSYEQYF
TGTGCCAGTAGTACAGGGGGTTTCTCCTACGAGCAGTACTTC
>NA|TRBV27|TRBD1|TRBJ1-2
CASSSGQGIGDYGYTF
TGTGCCAGCAGTTCGGGACAGGGGATAGGAGACTATGGCTACACCTTC
>NA|TRBV7-9|NA|TRBJ2-5
CASSRGGGQETQYF
TGTGCCAGCAGCCGGGGTGGGGGCCAGGAGACCCAGTACTTC
>NA|TRBV7-2|TRBD2|TRBJ2-1
CASSLEASGGPPYNEQLF
TGTGCCAGCAGCTTAGAGGCTAGCGGGGGTCCCCCCTACAATGAGCAACTCTTC
>NA|TRBV6-6|TRBD2|TRBJ2-5
CASSPKWASGQETQYF
TGTGCCAGCAGCCCAAAATGGGCTAGCGGTCAAGAGACCCAGTACTTC
>NA|TRBV5-4|TRBD2|TRBJ2-1
CASSLGRGLGNEQFF
TGTGCCAGCAGCTTGGGGCGGGGGTTAGGAAATGAGCAGTTCTTC
>NA|TRBV18|NA|TRBJ2-3
CASSPPGMRYTDTQYF
TGTGCCAGCTCACCCCCAGGGATGCGATACACAGATACGCAGTATTTT
>NA|TRBV18|TRBD1|TRBJ1-4
CASSPKGTGGGEKLFF
TGTGCCAGCTCCCCGAAAGGGACAGGGGGCGGTGAAAAACTGTTTTTT
>NA|TRBV28|NA|TRBJ2-7
CASSFGPGGRYEQYF
TGTGCCAGCAGTTTCGGCCCAGGAGGGAGGTACGAGCAGTACTTC
>NA|TRBV6-5|TRBD1|TRBJ2-2
CASRGRGQTTGELFF
TGTGCCAGCAGGGGCAGGGGGCAGACCACCGGGGAGCTGTTTTTT
>NA|TRBV11-2|TRBD1|TRBJ2-3
CASSFAGTGEGTDTQYF
TGTGCCAGCAGCTTTGCCGGGACAGGGGAAGGGACAGATACGCAGTATTTT
>NA|TRBV6-2/TRBV6-3|NA|TRBJ2-2
CASSYQIGDTGELFF
TGTGCCAGCAGTTACCAGATAGGAGACACCGGGGAGCTGTTTTTT
>NA|TRBV7-2|TRBD2|TRBJ2-1
CASSLAGGGASDEQFF
TGTGCCAGCAGCTTAGCTGGCGGGGGGGCCTCCGATGAGCAGTTCTTC
>NA|TRBV6-4|TRBD1|TRBJ1-1
CASSLDRANTEAFF
TGTGCCAGCAGTCTGGACAGGGCCAACACTGAAGCTTTCTTT
>NA|TRBV24-1|NA|TRBJ2-5
CATSDLARGHQETQYF
TGTGCCACCAGTGATTTGGCCCGGGGTCACCAAGAGACCCAGTACTTC
>NA|TRBV19|NA|TRBJ1-2
CASSILDNRGYTF
TGTGCCAGTAGTATTCTGGACAATCGAGGCTACACCTTC
>NA|TRBV10-1|NA|TRBJ2-1
CVSGRDFQKNEQFF
TGCGTTTCTGGTAGGGACTTTCAAAAGAATGAGCAGTTCTTC